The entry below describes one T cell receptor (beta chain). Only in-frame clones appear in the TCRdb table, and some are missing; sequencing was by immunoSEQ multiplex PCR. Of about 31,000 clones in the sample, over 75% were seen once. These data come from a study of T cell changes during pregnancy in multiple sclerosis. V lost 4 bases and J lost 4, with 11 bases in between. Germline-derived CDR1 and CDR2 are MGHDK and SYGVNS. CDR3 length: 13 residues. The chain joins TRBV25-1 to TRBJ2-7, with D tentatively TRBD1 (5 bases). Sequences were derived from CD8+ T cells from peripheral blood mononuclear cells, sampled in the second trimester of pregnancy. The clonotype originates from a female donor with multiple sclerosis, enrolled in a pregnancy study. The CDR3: CASSAFQGYEQYF. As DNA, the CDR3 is TGTGCCAGCAGTGCCTTCCAGGGTTACGAGCAGTACTTC.